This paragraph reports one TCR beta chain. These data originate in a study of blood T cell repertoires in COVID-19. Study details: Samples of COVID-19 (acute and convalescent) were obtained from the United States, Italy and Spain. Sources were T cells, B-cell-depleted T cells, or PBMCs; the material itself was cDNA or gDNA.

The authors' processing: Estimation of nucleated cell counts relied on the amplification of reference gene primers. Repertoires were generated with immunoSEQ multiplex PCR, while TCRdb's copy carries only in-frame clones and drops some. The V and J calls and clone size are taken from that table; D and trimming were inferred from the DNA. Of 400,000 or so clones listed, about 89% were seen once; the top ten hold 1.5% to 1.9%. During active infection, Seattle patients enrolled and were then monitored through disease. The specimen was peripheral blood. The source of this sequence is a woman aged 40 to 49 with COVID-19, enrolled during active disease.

CDR3 amino acids: CASNSQGSYGYTF. CDR3 nucleotide sequence: TGTGCCAGTAATTCACAGGGGAGCTATGGCTACACCTTC. The chain links TRBV12-3 or TRBV12-4 to TRBJ1-2, with 7 bases fitting TRBD1. The CDR3 sequence is 13 residues long. V was clipped by 9 bases and J by 4 bases; unmatched bases: 8.